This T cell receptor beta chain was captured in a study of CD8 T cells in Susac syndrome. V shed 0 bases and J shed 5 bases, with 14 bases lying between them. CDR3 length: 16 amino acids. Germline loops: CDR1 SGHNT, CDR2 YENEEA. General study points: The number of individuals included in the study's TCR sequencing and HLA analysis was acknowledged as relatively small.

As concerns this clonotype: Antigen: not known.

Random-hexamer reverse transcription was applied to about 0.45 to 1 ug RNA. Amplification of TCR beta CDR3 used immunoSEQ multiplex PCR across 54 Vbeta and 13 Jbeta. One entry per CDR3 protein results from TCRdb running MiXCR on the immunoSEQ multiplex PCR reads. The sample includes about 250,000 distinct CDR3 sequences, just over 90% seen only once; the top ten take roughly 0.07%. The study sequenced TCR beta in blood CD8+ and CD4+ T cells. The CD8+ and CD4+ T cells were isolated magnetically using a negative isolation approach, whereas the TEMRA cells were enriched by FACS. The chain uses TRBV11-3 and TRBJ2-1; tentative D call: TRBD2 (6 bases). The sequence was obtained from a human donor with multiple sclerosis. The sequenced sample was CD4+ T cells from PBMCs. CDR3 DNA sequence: TGTGCCAGCAGCTTAGACGGGGGACTCCTCAACAATGAGCAGTTCTTC. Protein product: CASSLDGGLLNNEQFF.